These 23 T cell receptor beta chains originate from one sample sequenced in a study of CD8 T cells in Susac syndrome. Random-hexamer reverse transcription was applied to 0.5 to 1 ug RNA. TCRdb analysed the immunoSEQ multiplex PCR reads with MiXCR anew, one entry per CDR3 protein. The data contain around 23,000 distinct CDR3 sequences, 93% of them singletons. Sequencing used CD8+ T cells from PBMCs. Receptor source: a human donor with Susac syndrome.

V and J are TRBV4-1 and TRBJ2-7, with 9 bases matching TRBD2. V lost 1 base and J lost 3; bases outside the gene matches: 7. The CDR3 totals 16 residues. Germline V lookup: CDR1 MGHRA, CDR2 YSYEKL. In DNA, the CDR3 is TGCGCCAGCAGCCAAGGACCCGGGACTAGCAACTACGAGCAGTACTTC. The encoded protein is CASSQGPGTSNYEQYF.

The J gene is TRBJ2-1, the V gene TRBV29-1, with 8 bases fitting TRBD1. The CDR3 is 14 residues long. CDR1 and CDR2 (germline): SQVTM, ANQGSEA. V gave up 2 bases and J gave up 8 bases; unmatched junction bases: 8. The CDR3: CSVERRGLLDEQFF. The CDR3 DNA sequence: TGCAGCGTTGAACGCAGGGGGCTATTGGATGAGCAGTTCTTC.

The chain joins TRBV13 to TRBJ1-4; tentative D call: TRBD1 (6 bases). With 5 bases removed from V and 5 bases from J, the gap between germline ends came to 15 bases. Germline CDR1 PRHDT, CDR2 FYEKMQ (reference sequence). The CDR3 has 15 amino acids. The CDR3 nucleotides read TGTGCCAGCAGCACCCTGGGGGCAGGCAATGAAAAACTGTTTTTT. It is translated as CASSTLGAGNEKLFF.

The chain is built from TRBV11-3 and TRBJ1-1; no clear D gene. This CDR3 spans 13 amino acids. V gave up 0 bases and J gave up 9 bases, with 11 bases separating them. Germline V gene lookup returns CDR1 SGHNT and CDR2 YENEEA. The CDR3 sequence: CASSLEEGPKAFF. CDR3 coding DNA: TGTGCCAGCAGCTTAGAAGAGGGCCCCAAAGCTTTCTTT.

This clonotype occurred a few times. The genes are TRBV25-1 and TRBJ1-1; D not certain. V was shortened by 3 bases and J by 1 base, with 9 bases between the two germline ends. The germline V gene encodes CDR1 MGHDK and CDR2 SYGVNS. The CDR3 runs to 14 residues. In nucleotides, the CDR3 is TGTGCCAGCAGTGAGGGTCCAGCGAACACTGAAGCTTTCTTT. Protein sequence: CASSEGPANTEAFF.

Here the CDR3 DNA reads TGTGCCAGCTCTACTGGGGCTGGGAACACTGAAGCTTTCTTT. Its translation: CASSTGAGNTEAFF. V is TRBV18 and J is TRBJ1-1; D is possibly TRBD1 (5 bases). Germline-derived CDR1 and CDR2 are KGHSH and LQKENI. CDR3 length: 14 amino acids. Deletions cut 6 bases from V and 1 base from J, with 12 bases between.

This chain uses TRBV18 with TRBJ2-7; TRBD1 matches 9 bases. V was clipped by 4 bases and J by 4 bases; unmatched bases: 8. This CDR3 has 15 amino acids. Germline CDR1 KGHSH, CDR2 LQKENI. The CDR3 loop reads CASSHPGQGVYEQYF. As DNA, the CDR3 is TGTGCCAGCTCACACCCGGGACAGGGAGTATACGAGCAGTACTTC. The entire variable domain, with the rest obtained from reference TRBV18 and TRBJ2-7, is as follows: NAGVMQNPRHLVRRRGQEARLRCSPMKGHSHVYWYRQLPEEGLKFMVYLQKENIIDESGMPKERFSAEFPKEGPSILRIQQVVRGDSAAYFCASSHPGQGVYEQYFGPGTRLTVT.

The CDR3 is CATRDRDYDEQYF. As DNA, the CDR3 is TGTGCCACACGGGACAGGGATTATGACGAGCAGTACTTC. The chain combines TRBV24-1 with TRBJ2-7; 9 positions agree with TRBD1. V lost 10 bases and J lost 5; bases outside the gene matches: 8. The CDR3 extends over 13 amino acids. Germline V gene lookup returns CDR1 KGHDR and CDR2 SFDVKD.

The sample holds one count of this clonotype. The rearrangement links TRBV2 to TRBJ2-1; D is unclear. CDR1 and CDR2 (germline): SNHLY, FYNNEI. V gave up 10 bases and J gave up 8 bases, with 9 bases separating them. The CDR3 is 10 residues long. CDR3 in DNA: TGTGCCACCGGGCGCGATGAGCAGTTCTTC. Translated, it gives CATGRDEQFF.

V is TRBV5-4 and J is TRBJ1-2; TRBD1 aligns across 9 bases. Germline CDR1 reads SGHNT; CDR2 reads YYREEE (reference sequence). V shed 4 bases, J shed 6 bases, and the junction held 7 bases outside the gene matches. CDR3 length equals 14 residues. CDR3 sequence: CASSPGTGRNGYTF. The CDR3 DNA is TGTGCCAGCAGCCCGGGGACAGGGAGGAATGGCTACACCTTC.

This chain joins TRBV27 and TRBJ2-2; a weak D match, TRBD1 (6 bases). Trimming stripped 2 bases from V and 2 bases from J, with 12 bases between. Germline V lookup: CDR1 MNHEY, CDR2 SMNVEV (reference sequence). The CDR3 is 16 amino acids. CDR3 nucleotides: TGTGCCAGCAGTTTAGCAGGGGCCTCAAACACCGGGGAGCTGTTTTTT. Its protein product is CASSLAGASNTGELFF.

This chain connects TRBV27 to TRBJ2-1, with TRBD2 identical over 11 bases. This CDR3 contains 18 residues. Trimming removed 5 bases from V and 0 bases from J; junction bases left unmatched: 9. Germline values: CDR1 MNHEY, CDR2 SMNVEV (reference sequence). CDR3 sequence: CASSILAGGLSSYNEQFF. In DNA form, the CDR3 reads TGTGCCAGCAGTATCCTAGCGGGGGGCTTAAGCTCCTACAATGAGCAGTTCTTC.

The chain couples TRBV12-3 or TRBV12-4 to TRBJ1-1, with D hard to call. V shed 1 base and J shed 0 bases, with 6 bases lying between them. The CDR3 is 14 amino acids. CDR3 residues: CASSLDFMNTEAFF. The DNA of the CDR3 is TGTGCCAGCAGTTTAGACTTCATGAACACTGAAGCTTTCTTT.

This rearrangement joins TRBV20-1 to TRBJ2-7; D might be TRBD2 (6 bases). Looked up from germline, CDR1 is DFQATT and CDR2 is SNEGSKA (reference sequence). The V end was cut by 1 base, the J end by 7 bases, with 17 bases between. The CDR3 totals 14 residues. CDR3 in DNA: TGCAGTGCTAGAGGGGGACTCCCATACGGGGAGCAGTACTTC. Translating it yields CSARGGLPYGEQYF.

The V and J genes are TRBV6-5 and TRBJ1-4; no clear D gene. The CDR3 covers 14 residues. The germline V and J ends were trimmed by 5 bases and 5 bases, with 12 bases remaining between them. Germline CDR1 reads MNHEY; CDR2 reads SVGAGI. The CDR3 protein is CASSPSVDNEKLFF. For the CDR3, the DNA is TGTGCCAGCAGTCCTTCGGTCGACAATGAAAAACTGTTTTTT.

V gene TRBV3-1 combines with J gene TRBJ2-3; unclear D gene. Trimming stripped 0 bases from V and 4 bases from J, with 14 bases between. Germline-derived CDR1 and CDR2 are LGHDT and YNNKEL (reference sequence). There are 16 residues in the CDR3. The CDR3 DNA is TGTGCCAGCAGCCAAGAATATTTAGAAGAGCCAGATACGCAGTATTTT. This encodes CASSQEYLEEPDTQYF.

CDR3 DNA sequence: TGTGCCAGCAGTTTCATCAGGTACGAGCAGTACTTC. This translates into CASSFIRYEQYF. This chain connects TRBV28 to TRBJ2-7; no definite D call. The CDR3 extends over 12 amino acids. Germline V gene lookup returns CDR1 MDHEN and CDR2 SYDVKM. V lost 3 bases, J lost 4 bases, and 7 bases lay in between.

V usage is TRBV14 and J usage is TRBJ2-3; 9 nucleotides align to TRBD2. The CDR3 spans 17 residues. The J segment lost 3 bases and the V segment lost 4 bases, leaving 11 bases of the junction unmatched. Per the germline V gene, CDR1 is SGHDN and CDR2 is FVKESK. CDR3 nucleotides: TGTGCCAGCAGCCCGCGCGAGACTAGCGGATTAACAGATACGCAGTATTTT. Its protein product is CASSPRETSGLTDTQYF.

The chain links TRBV20-1 to TRBJ2-1; 9 bases align to TRBD1. The CDR3 loop spans 15 amino acids. Germline V gives CDR1 DFQATT, CDR2 SNEGSKA (reference sequence). V trimming: 3 bases; J trimming: 6 bases; junction bases outside the gene matches: 9. DNA for the CDR3: TGCAGTGCTAGGCCACAGGGGGCGCCGAGCAATGAGCAGTTCTTC. As protein: CSARPQGAPSNEQFF.

The chain employs TRBV2 and TRBJ2-3; the D gene is possibly TRBD1 (6 bases). Germline CDR1 and CDR2: SNHLY and FYNNEI. The CDR3 contains 15 residues. Between the trimmed V and J ends, which lost 5 bases and 0 bases, there was a span of 12 bases. This chain's CDR3 is CASSSGTISTDTQYF. CDR3 sequence (DNA): TGTGCCAGCAGTTCCGGGACAATCAGCACAGATACGCAGTATTTT.

This clonotype was recorded once. This rearrangement joins TRBV27 to TRBJ2-3; 11 bases are shared with TRBD2. The CDR3 loop spans 15 amino acids. The V gene end was trimmed by 2 bases and the J gene end by 3 bases; junction bases not matched to a gene: 1. CDR1 is MNHEY, CDR2 SMNVEV, per germline (reference sequence). The CDR3, as DNA: TGTGCCAGCAGTTTACCTAGCGGGGGGACAGATACGCAGTATTTT. Its protein is CASSLPSGGTDTQYF.

This CDR3 reads CASSYGGDGYNSPLHF. The CDR3 DNA reads TGTGCCAGCAGTTACGGGGGAGATGGCTATAATTCACCCCTCCACTTT. V is TRBV6-5 and J is TRBJ1-6; maybe TRBD1 (5 bases). V was cut by 2 bases and J by 3 bases, with 11 bases left in between. The CDR3 spans 16 residues. Germline-derived CDR1 and CDR2 are MNHEY and SVGAGI.

In this sample, this clonotype turned up once. The CDR3 DNA follows: TGTGCCAGCAGCTATGGGACAGGGGGACTTAACTATGGCTACACCTTC. The encoded protein is CASSYGTGGLNYGYTF. V usage is TRBV28 and J usage is TRBJ1-2; 11 nucleotides agree with TRBD1. Germline CDR1 is MDHEN and CDR2 is SYDVKM. Germline trimming cut 6 bases from V and 1 base from J; bases unmatched to any gene: 7. The CDR3 totals 16 residues.